Listed below are T cell receptor beta chains from one sample, sequenced in a study of blood T cell repertoires in COVID-19. Profiling relied on immunoSEQ multiplex PCR, and the TCRdb table lists in-frame clones only, not all of them. Seen here are fewer than 300,000 clones, around 85% observed once, and the top ten hold approximately 12%. Material for sequencing was peripheral blood. All receptors come from a woman between 25 and 40 years old with COVID-19, enrolled during active disease. Both conserved end residues are part of each CDR3. A D gene is named only where the DNA matches it firmly. Clone size is not always given. Where it is, it says once, few, many or a class for expanded clones.

>NA|NA|TRBV7-9|TRBJ2-3
CASSFSRNRDTDTQYF
TGTGCCAGCAGCTTTTCCAGGAACAGGGATACAGATACGCAGTATTTT
>NA|TRBD1|TRBV4-2|TRBJ1-2
CASSRTGGGYTF
TGTGCCAGCAGCCGCACAGGGGGTGGCTACACCTTC
>NA|TRBD1|TRBV28|TRBJ2-7
CASSATLGGGSDEQYF
TGTGCCAGCAGCGCGACGCTAGGGGGCGGATCGGACGAGCAGTACTTC
>NA|NA|TRBV30|TRBJ1-4
CAWSDSPGQRNEKLFF
TGTGCCTGGAGTGATTCTCCGGGACAACGAAATGAAAAACTGTTTTTT
>NA|TRBD2|TRBV4-1|TRBJ2-5
CASSQIAGGPRETQYF
TGCGCCAGCAGCCAAATAGCGGGGGGGCCAAGAGAGACCCAGTACTTC
>NA|NA|TRBV25-1|TRBJ2-7
CASSDHDSEQYF
TGTGCCAGCAGTGATCACGACAGCGAGCAGTACTTC
>NA|NA|TRBV21-1|TRBJ2-7
CASRVIPVAFEQYF
TGTGCCAGCAGGGTTATACCCGTGGCCTTCGAGCAGTACTTC
>NA|TRBD1|TRBV6-5|TRBJ1-2
CASRDRGNYGYTF
TGTGCCAGCAGGGACAGGGGGAACTATGGCTACACCTTC
>NA|NA|TRBV29-1|TRBJ2-3
CSVEPHRGTDTQYF
TGCAGCGTTGAACCCCACCGAGGCACAGATACGCAGTATTTT
>NA|TRBD1|TRBV30|TRBJ1-5
CAWSKGGRDQPQHF
TGTGCCTGGAGTAAAGGGGGCAGGGATCAGCCCCAGCATTTT
>once|NA|TRBV4-1|TRBJ1-1
CASSQGSGIPTEAFF
TGCGCCAGCAGCCAAGGGTCAGGGATTCCCACTGAAGCTTTCTTT
>NA|NA|TRBV4-1|TRBJ1-4
CASSQDAGSNEKLFF
TGCGCCAGCAGCCAAGATGCGGGGTCTAATGAAAAACTGTTTTTT
>NA|TRBD2|TRBV5-1|TRBJ2-7
CASSDPSGGMYEQYF
TGCGCCAGCAGCGACCCTAGCGGGGGGATGTACGAGCAGTACTTC
>few|NA|TRBV5-4|TRBJ1-2
CASRRKGPYGYTF
TGTGCCAGCAGAAGAAAGGGGCCCTATGGCTACACCTTC
>once|NA|TRBV4-1|TRBJ1-2
CASSQERGDYGYTF
TGCGCCAGCAGCCAAGAACGGGGGGACTATGGCTACACCTTC
>once|TRBD1|TRBV11-2|TRBJ1-1
CASSLVRGTEAFF
TGTGCCAGCAGCTTAGTCAGGGGGACTGAAGCTTTCTTT
>NA|NA|TRBV13|TRBJ1-3
CASSPDSSGNTIYF
TGTGCCAGCAGCCCGGACAGTTCTGGAAACACCATATATTTT
>NA|NA|TRBV6-5|TRBJ1-1
CASMDTGAEAFF
TGTGCCAGCATGGACACCGGCGCTGAAGCTTTCTTT
>NA|NA|TRBV5-6|TRBJ1-6
CASSSGTDYSPLHF
TGTGCCAGCAGCTCCGGGACTGATTATTCACCCCTCCACTTT
>NA|TRBD1|TRBV4-1|TRBJ1-6
CASSQDTQGAGVNSPLHF
TGCGCCAGCAGCCAAGACACACAGGGGGCAGGAGTAAATTCACCCCTCCACTTT